This T cell receptor beta chain was sequenced during a study of T cell responses to AZD1222 COVID-19 vaccine. Generated by immunoSEQ multiplex PCR, the TCRdb table keeps only in-frame clones and is missing some. This table has about 77,000 clones, 92% appearing once. Study conclusions and caveats: Clonal diversity was possibly underestimated, and the donors were mostly white British, with more females.

As to this clone: Its antigen is as yet unknown.

The CDR3 totals 15 residues. The germline CDR1 and CDR2 sequences are LGHNA and YSLEER. V was trimmed by 1 base and J by 0 bases, leaving 9 bases between them. The TCR comes from an adult who received the AZD1222 COVID-19 vaccine. This rearrangement joins TRBV4-3 to TRBJ1-2; the D is unclear. Source: peripheral blood, taken 28 days after the second AZD1222 dose. CDR3 in amino acids: CASSQGLISNYGYTF. The CDR3 DNA reads TGCGCCAGCAGCCAAGGACTAATCTCTAACTATGGCTACACCTTC.